The 19 T cell receptor beta chains listed next were all sequenced from one sample in a study of graft-versus-host responses after intestinal transplantation (dated by TCRdb to about 2021). Receptor amplification or capture employed the immunoSEQ multiplex PCR assay. TCRdb mirrors the immuneACCESS table, restricted to in-frame sequences. Some clones are absent from its copies; in checked studies, under half trace to an unresolved V gene, and the reason for the others is unknown. The sample table records around 33,000 clones; around 95% of these occur just once. About 0.76% of the sample rests with the top ten. Material: PBMCs, obtained 16 days after intestinal transplant. The receptors here all came from a human patient who received an intestinal transplant, so some T cells may come from the graft donor.

V and J are TRBV7-6 and TRBJ2-5; D call uncertain. The DNA end is a closer match to TRBJ2-7, so the J assignment may be wrong. This CDR3 has 12 amino acids. CDR1 is SGHVS, CDR2 FNYEAQ, per germline. In DNA form, the CDR3 reads TGTGCCAGCAGCACCTACGCCTACGAGCAGTACTTC. Encoded protein: CASSTYAYEQYF.

The rearrangement links TRBV27 to TRBJ2-7, with TRBD2 identical over 11 bases. The ends lost 8 bases at V and 3 bases at J; junction bases unmatched: 6. This CDR3 region has 14 residues. Germline V CDR1 and CDR2: MNHEY, SMNVEV (reference sequence). CDR3 DNA: TGTGCCAGCCGCGGACTAGCGGGCGACTACGAGCAGTACTTC. Translation: CASRGLAGDYEQYF.

The DNA of the CDR3 is TGTGCCAGCAGCGTAGGGGGAGTGGGCGGCTACGAGCAGTACTTC. Translation gives CASSVGGVGGYEQYF. The gene calls are TRBV9 and TRBJ2-7; D perhaps matches TRBD2 (5 bases). CDR3 length: 15 residues. Trimming removed 0 bases at V and 3 bases at J, with 13 bases between. CDR1 and CDR2 (germline): SGDLS, YYNGEE.

The gene calls are TRBV7-9 and TRBJ2-7, with D unclear. The germline V gene encodes CDR1 SEHNR and CDR2 FQNEAQ (reference sequence). The CDR3 totals 13 residues. Trimming took 4 bases from V and 0 from J, leaving 7 bases between them. CDR3: CASSSDGSYEQYF. The CDR3, as DNA: TGTGCCAGCAGCTCGGACGGCTCCTACGAGCAGTACTTC.

This chain connects TRBV28 to TRBJ2-3; 10 bases line up with TRBD2. The CDR3 loop spans 19 amino acids. The germline CDR1 and CDR2 sequences are MDHEN and SYDVKM. The ends lost 4 bases at V and 2 bases at J; junction bases unmatched: 15. The CDR3: CASSSHLTGTSDLTDTQYF. The CDR3 nucleotides are TGTGCCAGCAGTTCCCATTTGACCGGGACTAGCGATCTCACAGATACGCAGTATTTT.

This chain links TRBV30 with TRBJ2-7, with 7 bases lining up with TRBD1. Trimming took 4 bases from V and 2 from J; bases not matched to a gene: 5. The CDR3 covers 13 residues. CDR1 is GTSNPN, CDR2 SVGIG, per germline (reference sequence). The CDR3 is CAWKGQATYEQYF. DNA of the CDR3: TGTGCCTGGAAAGGACAGGCAACCTACGAGCAGTACTTC.

The genes are TRBV5-4 and TRBJ2-7, with D tentatively TRBD2 (6 bases). This CDR3 contains 12 residues. Germline V gene data show CDR1 as SGHNT and CDR2 as YYREEE (reference sequence). The V end was cut by 4 bases, the J end by 5 bases, with 10 bases between. The CDR3 is CASSPGGDEQYF. The CDR3 nucleotides are TGTGCCAGCAGCCCCGGAGGGGACGAGCAGTACTTC.

The chain carries TRBV11-2 and TRBJ2-2, with D maybe TRBD2 (7 bases). V dropped 5 bases and J dropped 0 bases, with 19 bases sitting between them. The CDR3 extends over 18 amino acids. Per germline, CDR1 SGHAT and CDR2 FQNNGV. CDR3 sequence: CASSPGGQGPANTGELFF. The CDR3 DNA follows: TGTGCCAGCAGCCCCGGGGGGCAGGGCCCGGCGAACACCGGGGAGCTGTTTTTT.

The chain has TRBV7-3 and TRBJ1-5; D gene uncertain. The CDR3 length is 14 residues. Germline V CDR1 and CDR2: SGHTA, FQGTGA. Trimming pared 3 bases from V and 4 bases from J, leaving 10 bases between. CDR3 loop: CASSLSGGNQPQHF. For the CDR3, the DNA is TGTGCCAGCAGCTTGAGTGGTGGAAATCAGCCCCAGCATTTT.

The genes are TRBV27 and TRBJ2-1, with 8 bases matching TRBD1. CDR1 is MNHEY, CDR2 SMNVEV, per germline (reference sequence). The junction had 3 bases not matched to a gene; V was cut back by 6 bases and J by 2 bases. This CDR3 is built from 14 residues. CDR3 loop: CASSLTGAYNEQFF. CDR3 DNA: TGTGCCAGCAGCTTGACAGGGGCCTACAATGAGCAGTTCTTC.

This chain connects TRBV5-1 to TRBJ2-1; 14 bases are shared with TRBD2. CDR3 length equals 18 residues. CDR1 SGHRS and CDR2 YFSETQ come from the germline V gene. J lost 1 base, V lost 6 bases, and 9 bases had no gene match. CDR3 residues: CASKIGTSGSPSYNEQFF. The CDR3 DNA reads as TGCGCCAGCAAAATCGGGACTAGCGGGAGTCCTTCCTACAATGAGCAGTTCTTC.

V and J are TRBV4-1 and TRBJ2-7, with D perhaps TRBD2 (5 bases). This CDR3 has 14 amino acids. Germline CDR1 MGHRA, CDR2 YSYEKL. V was trimmed by 4 bases and J by 0 bases, leaving 10 bases between them. CDR3 coding DNA: TGCGCCAGCAGCCTCGGCCGGGACTCCTACGAGCAGTACTTC. It encodes CASSLGRDSYEQYF.

V usage is TRBV19 and J usage is TRBJ2-3; maybe TRBD1 (6 bases). Trimming removed 4 bases from V and 5 bases from J, with 13 bases in between. The CDR3 has 14 amino acids. Germline V gene data show CDR1 as LNHDA and CDR2 as SQIVND (reference sequence). The CDR3 region is CASSTRDTGDTQYF. The DNA for the CDR3 is TGTGCCAGTAGTACCAGGGACACTGGAGATACGCAGTATTTT.

The chain employs TRBV9 and TRBJ1-2, with 7 bases fitting TRBD1. V gave up 0 bases and J gave up 3 bases; unmatched junction bases: 5. CDR1 is SGDLS, CDR2 YYNGEE, per germline. The CDR3 length is 15 residues. The CDR3: CASSVEGGQYYGYTF. In nucleotides, the CDR3 is TGTGCCAGCAGCGTAGAGGGGGGACAGTACTATGGCTACACCTTC.

The CDR3 nucleotides read TGTGCCAGCGGGGCTTCACCCCTCCACTTT. This gives the protein CASGASPLHF. V gene TRBV28 combines with J gene TRBJ1-6, with a possible D match to TRBD1 (5 bases). The germline V gene has CDR1 MDHEN and CDR2 SYDVKM. The CDR3 consists of 10 residues. The germline V and J ends were trimmed by 8 bases and 9 bases, with 5 bases remaining between them.

The gene calls are TRBV6-1 and TRBJ2-2; D gene ambiguous. The CDR3 loop spans 14 amino acids. V was pared by 8 bases and J by 0 bases, with 10 bases between. Per germline, CDR1 MNHNS and CDR2 SASEGT. CDR3: CASRRQANTGELFF. CDR3 DNA sequence: TGTGCCAGCCGCAGGCAAGCGAACACCGGGGAGCTGTTTTTT.

The V gene is TRBV5-1, the J gene TRBJ2-3, with 9 positions matching TRBD1. The CDR3 is 18 residues long. Germline-derived CDR1 and CDR2 are SGHRS and YFSETQ. Losses at the gene ends were 4 bases for V and 2 bases for J; bases not matched to a gene: 14. CDR3 DNA sequence: TGCGCCAGCAGCCCACCGGACAGGGGCGTCAGGAACACAGATACGCAGTATTTT. Residues: CASSPPDRGVRNTDTQYF. The whole variable domain, filled in from reference TRBV5-1 and TRBJ2-3, reads KAGVTQTPRYLIKTRGQQVTLSCSPISGHRSVSWYQQTPGQGLQFLFEYFSETQRNKGNFPGRFSGRQFSNSRSEMNVSTLELGDSALYLCASSPPDRGVRNTDTQYFGPGTRLTVL.

This clone was found once. The chain is built from TRBV9 and TRBJ1-2, with a tentative D call TRBD1 (6 bases). The CDR3 contains 15 residues. V lost 3 bases to trimming and J lost 0 bases, with 12 bases between them. CDR1 and CDR2 from the germline V gene are SGDLS and YYNGEE. The CDR3 loop is CASSAPTGTNYGYTF. For the CDR3, the DNA is TGTGCCAGCAGCGCACCGACAGGCACTAACTATGGCTACACCTTC.

The rearrangement uses TRBV28 and TRBJ1-5, with D possibly matching TRBD1 (5 bases). Germline-derived CDR1 and CDR2 are MDHEN and SYDVKM. Trimming stripped 3 bases from V and 5 bases from J, with 14 bases between. The CDR3 has 15 amino acids. The DNA of the CDR3 is TGTGCCAGCAGTTTTGGCGGGGGTCATGATCAGCCCCAGCATTTT. It specifies CASSFGGGHDQPQHF.